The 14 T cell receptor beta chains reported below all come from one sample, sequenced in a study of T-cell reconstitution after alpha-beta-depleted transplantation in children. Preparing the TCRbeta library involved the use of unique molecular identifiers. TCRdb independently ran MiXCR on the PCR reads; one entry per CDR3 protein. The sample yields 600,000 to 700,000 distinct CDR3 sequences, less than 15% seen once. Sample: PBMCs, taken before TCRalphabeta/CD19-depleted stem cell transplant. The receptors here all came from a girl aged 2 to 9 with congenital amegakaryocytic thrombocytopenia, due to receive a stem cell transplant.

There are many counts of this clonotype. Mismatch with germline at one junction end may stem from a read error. The CDR3 DNA reads TGTGCCAGCAGTTACAGGGGAAATGAGCAGTTCTTC. This encodes CASSYRGNEQFF. The chain links TRBV5-1 to TRBJ2-1, with 7 bases aligning to TRBD1. This CDR3 is 12 amino acids long. Germline V lookup: CDR1 SGHRS, CDR2 YFSETQ.

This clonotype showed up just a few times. The DNA for the CDR3 is TGTGCCAGCAGCTTAGCCGGCTCTCCCTATGGAAGCACCTTC. Translation gives CASSLAGSPYGSTF. The chain joins TRBV7-2 to TRBJ1-2; no reliable D call. The CDR3 contains 14 residues. The V and J ends lost 0 bases and 13 bases respectively, with 18 bases between them. Germline V gives CDR1 SGHTA, CDR2 FQGNSA.

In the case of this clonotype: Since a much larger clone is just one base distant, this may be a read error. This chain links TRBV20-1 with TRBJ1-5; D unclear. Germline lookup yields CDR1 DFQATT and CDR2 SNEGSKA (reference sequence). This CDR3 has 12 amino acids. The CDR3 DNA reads TGCAGTCCTAGAGACGGGGTTACGACCCAGCATTTT. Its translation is CSPRDGVTTQHF.

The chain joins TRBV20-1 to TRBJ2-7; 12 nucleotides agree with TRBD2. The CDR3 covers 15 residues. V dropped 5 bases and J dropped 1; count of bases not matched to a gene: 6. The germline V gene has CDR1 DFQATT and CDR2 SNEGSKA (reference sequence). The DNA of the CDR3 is TGCAGTGCTGCCGGACTAGCGGGAACATCCTACGAGCAGTACTTC. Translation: CSAAGLAGTSYEQYF.

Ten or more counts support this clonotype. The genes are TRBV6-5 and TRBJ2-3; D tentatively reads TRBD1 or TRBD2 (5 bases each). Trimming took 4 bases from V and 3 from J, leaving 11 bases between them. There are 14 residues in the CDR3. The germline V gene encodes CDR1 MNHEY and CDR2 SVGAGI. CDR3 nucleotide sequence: TGTGCCAGCAGTTGGGACGCACTAACAGATACGCAGTATTTT. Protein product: CASSWDALTDTQYF.

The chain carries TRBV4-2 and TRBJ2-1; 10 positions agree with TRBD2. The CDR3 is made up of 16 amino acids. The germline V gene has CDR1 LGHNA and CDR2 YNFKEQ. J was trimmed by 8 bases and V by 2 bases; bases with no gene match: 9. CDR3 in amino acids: CASSQRTSGDEDEQFF. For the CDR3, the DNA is TGTGCCAGCAGCCAACGCACTAGCGGGGATGAGGATGAGCAGTTCTTC.

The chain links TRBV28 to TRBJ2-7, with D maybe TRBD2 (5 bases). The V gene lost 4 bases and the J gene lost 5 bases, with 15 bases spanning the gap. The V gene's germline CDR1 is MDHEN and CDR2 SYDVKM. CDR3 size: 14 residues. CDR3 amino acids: CASSSAPLVNEQYF. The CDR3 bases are TGTGCCAGCAGTTCGGCCCCACTAGTGAACGAGCAGTACTTC.

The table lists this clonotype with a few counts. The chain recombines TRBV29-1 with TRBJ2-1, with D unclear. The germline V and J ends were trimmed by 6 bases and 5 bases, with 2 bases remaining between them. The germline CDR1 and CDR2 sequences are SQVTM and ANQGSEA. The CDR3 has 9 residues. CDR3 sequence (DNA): TGCAGCGTGCACAATGAGCAGTTCTTC. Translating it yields CSVHNEQFF.

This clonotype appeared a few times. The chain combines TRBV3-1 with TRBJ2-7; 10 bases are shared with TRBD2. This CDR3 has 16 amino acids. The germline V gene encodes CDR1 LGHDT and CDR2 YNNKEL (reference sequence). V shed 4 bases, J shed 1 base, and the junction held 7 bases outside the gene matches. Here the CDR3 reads CASSRPGLAASYEQYF. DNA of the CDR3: TGTGCCAGCAGCCGGCCTGGACTAGCGGCTTCCTACGAGCAGTACTTC.

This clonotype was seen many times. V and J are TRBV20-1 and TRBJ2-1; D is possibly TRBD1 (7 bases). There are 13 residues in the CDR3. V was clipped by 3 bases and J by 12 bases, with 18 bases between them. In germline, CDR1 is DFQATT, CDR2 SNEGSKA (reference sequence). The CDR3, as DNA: TGCAGTGCTAGGGAGGGACAGCGACAGGGGCAGTTCTTC. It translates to CSAREGQRQGQFF.

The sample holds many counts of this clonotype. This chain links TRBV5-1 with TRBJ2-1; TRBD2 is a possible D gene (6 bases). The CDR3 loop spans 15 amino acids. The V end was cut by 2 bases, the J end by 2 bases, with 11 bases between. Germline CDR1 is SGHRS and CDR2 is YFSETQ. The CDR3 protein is CASSLQRRAYNEQFF. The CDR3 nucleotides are TGCGCCAGCAGCTTACAGCGGAGGGCCTACAATGAGCAGTTCTTC. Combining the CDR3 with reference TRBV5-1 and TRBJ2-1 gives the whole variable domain KAGVTQTPRYLIKTRGQQVTLSCSPISGHRSVSWYQQTPGQGLQFLFEYFSETQRNKGNFPGRFSGRQFSNSRSEMNVSTLELGDSALYLCASSLQRRAYNEQFFGPGTRLTVL.

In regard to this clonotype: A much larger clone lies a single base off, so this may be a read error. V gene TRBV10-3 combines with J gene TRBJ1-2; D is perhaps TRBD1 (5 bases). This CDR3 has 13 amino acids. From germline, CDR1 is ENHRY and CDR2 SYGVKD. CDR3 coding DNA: TGTGCCATCGTAAAGGACACCTTCTATGGCGACACCTTC. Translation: CAIVKDTFYGDTF.

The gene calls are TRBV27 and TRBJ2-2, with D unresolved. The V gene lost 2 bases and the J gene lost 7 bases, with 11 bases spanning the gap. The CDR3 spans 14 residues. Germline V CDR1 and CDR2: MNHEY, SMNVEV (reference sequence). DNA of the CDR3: TGTGCCAGCAGTTTACTCGCGGTCGGCGGGGAGCTGTTTTTT. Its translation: CASSLLAVGGELFF.

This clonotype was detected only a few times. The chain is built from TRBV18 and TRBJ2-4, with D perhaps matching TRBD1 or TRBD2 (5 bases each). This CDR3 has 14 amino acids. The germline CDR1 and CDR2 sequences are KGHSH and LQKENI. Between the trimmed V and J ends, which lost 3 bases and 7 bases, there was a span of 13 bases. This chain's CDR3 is CASSPERGANIQYF. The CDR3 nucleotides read TGTGCCAGCTCACCCGAGCGAGGGGCGAACATTCAGTACTTC.